This T cell receptor beta chain originates from a study of T cells in Graves' hyperthyroidism and ophthalmopathy (dated by TCRdb to about 2019). About the study as a whole: Peripheral blood was sampled at the time of initial diagnosis, prior to any treatment. The 75 to 100 discovery patients were randomly split 7:3 into training and test sets. After blood sampling, hyperthyroidism patients were treated with methimazole at a starting dose of 30 mg daily, and ophthalmopathy patients were treated with high-dose intravenous methylprednisolone. Prospective prediction of ophthalmopathy was tested in an independent validation cohort consisting of under 20 hyperthyroidism patients and 17 patients who later progressed to ophthalmopathy. Thyroid tissue and blood T-cell repertoires from more than 5 Graves' hyperthyroidism patients were also compared in the study. According to the paper, TCR Vbeta CDR3 sequencing was carried out on 135 peripheral blood samples, which came from under 50 ophthalmopathy, 75 or so hyperthyroidism and around 17 progressor patients. To identify distinguishing TCR V-J signatures, a discovery cohort of around 98 patients was used, comprising 43 with Graves' ophthalmopathy and around 57 with stable Graves' hyperthyroidism. Overall results and qualifications from the work: No statistical method was used to set the sample size in advance, and investigators knew the group allocation. Most expanded thyroid clonotypes (frequency above 0.001) were also detected in blood, a finding suggesting that blood repertoires may reflect thyroid immune responses. In cross-validation, a model built on a 13 V-J signature told ophthalmopathy apart from stable hyperthyroidism with 87.88% sensitivity and approximately 84% specificity, and in testing the same model reached 80%/75%. In validation, the model predicted progression to ophthalmopathy a median of roughly six months before onset, with roughly 71% sensitivity and 72.22% specificity.

The TCR beta CDR3 regions were amplified from RNA transcripts. The TCR CDR3 was subjected to a first round of RT-PCR using the HTBI primer set and the Qiagen OneStep RT-PCR kit. Libraries were constructed in a second round of multiplex PCR, after which size selection and purification were carried out. The libraries were sequenced on an Illumina HiSeq2000 using paired-end 100 bp reads. The published analysis was carried out like this. Raw data were processed with SOAPnuke, discarding reads with adapters, uncalled bases, mean Phred below 15, or no exact constant-primer or identifier match. COPE v1.2.5 was used to merge the high-quality paired reads, and each unique nucleotide sequence was defined as a clonotype. MiTCR v1.1 was used to align clonotypes to the IMGT TRBV, TRBD and TRBJ reference segments. Only V-J combinations with frequency above 0.0001, covering approximately 99% of repertoires, were analysed. A TCS score was defined as the ratio of F50 (clonal expansion) to E x V (chaos), with BLOSUM62-based TCRdist applied between CDR3 peptides within each V-J. Welch's t-statistics and random forest reduced around 550 V-J features to 10 to 15, which were used in a naive Bayes classifier (R e1071). Using fastp trimming at Q25 and MiXCR clonotype assembly, TCRdb reanalyzed the public sequencing data and kept in-frame beta chains. Each entry merges the rows of one CDR3 protein and shows their most common DNA and genes. TCRdb, rather than the study authors, made the V and J calls. The sample table records hundreds of thousands of distinct CDR3 sequences; about 15% of these occur just once. More than 5% of the sample belongs to the ten largest clones.

Spanning cysteine to phenylalanine, the CDR3 consists of 14 amino acids. The entry retains the CDR3 DNA only, 42 bases that are in frame from base 1. According to the germline V gene, CDR1 reads KGHSY and CDR2 reads FQNENV. Relative to germline, V is 2 bases shorter and J is 1 base shorter, with 8 bases between their ends. The table lists this clonotype with many counts. The target of this receptor is not known. No base quality values were provided; no much bigger clone lies one nucleotide off. The hyperthyroidism patients were between 18 and 65 years old and newly diagnosed, with a disease duration of less than 2 months. Any patient with an uncontrolled infection, another autoimmune disease, pregnancy or lactation was excluded. Diagnoses relied on clinical symptoms, serum thyroxine and TRAb, thyroid ultrasound and orbital computed tomography. For progressor patients, blood was drawn at the first diagnosis of hyperthyroidism, before any ophthalmopathy symptoms had appeared. PBMCs were isolated from about 9.1 ml of fresh peripheral blood by Ficoll-Paque density gradient centrifugation. Patients classed as progressors first received a Graves' hyperthyroidism diagnosis and then went on to develop ophthalmopathy during follow-up. Total RNA was extracted using Trizol reagent, and RNA quality was assessed on an Agilent 2100 Bioanalyzer.

This clonotype was sampled from a woman aged 25 to 45 with Graves' hyperthyroidism that later progressed to Graves' ophthalmopathy. Source material: blood. Recombination linked TRBV16 to TRBJ1-1, with the D gene too uncertain to name. The DNA is as follows: TGTGCCAGCAGCCAACGACAAGCGAACACTGAAGCTTTCTTT. It codes for CASSQRQANTEAFF.